The 24 T cell receptor beta chains given below trace back to one sample, sequenced in a study of OX40 agonist ivuxolimab in advanced cancers. Measured with immunoSEQ multiplex PCR; TCRdb has only the in-frame clones, and not every one. The sample yields around 19,000 clones, roughly 85% seen once. The source was CD4+ or CD8+ T cells sorted from blood, collected in a trial of the OX40 agonist ivuxolimab. The receptor source for this set is an adult with an advanced solid tumor such as melanoma, head and neck, liver or kidney cancer.

V is TRBV6-5 and J is TRBJ2-5; 7 bases are a match to TRBD1. From germline, CDR1 is MNHEY and CDR2 SVGAGI. The CDR3 contains 15 residues. Trimming took 0 bases from V and 2 from J; bases not matched to a gene: 3. In DNA form, the CDR3 reads TGTGCCAGCAGTTACTCCATACAGGGGCAAGAGACCCAGTACTTC. As protein: CASSYSIQGQETQYF.

The V call is TRBV5-6, the J call TRBJ1-3; D is undetermined. The germline V gene encodes CDR1 SGHDT and CDR2 YYEEEE. V shed 1 base and J shed 7 bases, with 9 bases lying between them. The CDR3 consists of 13 residues. CDR3: CASSLKPWNTIYF. In DNA form, the CDR3 reads TGTGCCAGCAGCTTGAAGCCCTGGAACACCATATATTTT.

The chain joins TRBV7-6 to TRBJ1-5; D perhaps matches TRBD1 (5 bases). Per the germline V gene, CDR1 is SGHVS and CDR2 is FNYEAQ. Trimming cost V 5 bases and J 3 bases, with 17 bases left between them. The CDR3 has 16 amino acids. CDR3: CASSIWPGRNNQPQHF. The DNA of the CDR3 is TGTGCCAGCAGCATTTGGCCGGGACGGAACAATCAGCCCCAGCATTTT.

In its sample, this clone was seen once. The rearrangement uses TRBV7-9 and TRBJ2-5, with D unclear. With 1 base removed from V and 4 bases from J, the gap between germline ends came to 4 bases. This CDR3 comprises 12 residues. In germline, CDR1 is SEHNR, CDR2 FQNEAQ (reference sequence). The chain's CDR3 is CASSLVGETQYF. The CDR3 region has the DNA TGTGCCAGCAGCTTAGTGGGAGAGACCCAGTACTTC.

This clone was seen just once. This sequence joins TRBV27 and TRBJ1-3, with D perhaps TRBD1 (5 bases). The germline V gene encodes CDR1 MNHEY and CDR2 SMNVEV (reference sequence). The CDR3 loop spans 14 amino acids. The ends were cut back, 6 bases at V and 4 bases at J, with 13 bases in the middle. CDR3 loop: CASSPLGHGNTIYF. The CDR3 coding sequence is TGTGCCAGCAGCCCACTGGGGCACGGAAACACCATATATTTT.

The chain carries TRBV14 and TRBJ2-7; tentative D call: TRBD2 (6 bases). V dropped 2 bases and J dropped 6 bases, with 8 bases sitting between them. The CDR3 is 12 amino acids. Per germline, CDR1 SGHDN and CDR2 FVKESK. The CDR3 bases are TGTGCCAGCAGCCAAACTAGCTCCGAGCAGTACTTC. Translated, it gives CASSQTSSEQYF.

This clone occurred once. The rearrangement joins TRBV27 to TRBJ2-1; a weak D match, TRBD1 (6 bases). This CDR3 has 14 amino acids. The V end lost 3 bases, the J end lost 2 bases, and 8 bases lay between the germline ends. In germline, CDR1 is MNHEY, CDR2 SMNVEV (reference sequence). CDR3 bases: TGTGCCAGCAGTTTCCGGGACACCTACAATGAGCAGTTCTTC. Protein sequence: CASSFRDTYNEQFF.

The chain uses TRBV9 and TRBJ1-1; tentative D call: TRBD1 (5 bases). V dropped 1 base and J dropped 1 base, with 8 bases sitting between them. The CDR3 is 14 amino acids. The germline V gene has CDR1 SGDLS and CDR2 YYNGEE. The CDR3 sequence is CASSVRGANTEAFF. The CDR3 DNA sequence: TGTGCCAGCAGCGTAAGGGGTGCGAACACTGAAGCTTTCTTT.

The V and J genes are TRBV4-1 and TRBJ2-3; D call uncertain. Germline V lookup: CDR1 MGHRA, CDR2 YSYEKL. This CDR3 has 15 residues. V shed 2 bases and J shed 6 bases, with 15 bases lying between them. CDR3 protein: CASSQSPPMSDTQYF. For the CDR3, the DNA is TGCGCCAGCAGCCAAAGCCCCCCCATGTCGGATACGCAGTATTTT.

CDR3 DNA sequence: TGTGCCAGCAGTTTCAGGGGGCTTACCTACGAGCAGTACTTC. Translating gives CASSFRGLTYEQYF. V and J are TRBV28 and TRBJ2-7; 8 bases agree with TRBD1. With V trimmed by 3 bases and J by 2 bases, 3 bases remained unmatched. CDR1 is MDHEN and CDR2 is SYDVKM in the germline V gene. The CDR3 contains 14 residues.

This chain links TRBV27 with TRBJ2-3; TRBD2 matches at 7 bases. Germline V gene data show CDR1 as MNHEY and CDR2 as SMNVEV (reference sequence). The CDR3 covers 16 residues. V was clipped by 5 bases and J by 0 bases; unmatched bases: 8. The CDR3 loop is CASSPRDYPSTDTQYF. DNA of the CDR3: TGTGCCAGCAGTCCCCGGGACTACCCTAGCACAGATACGCAGTATTTT.

There are a few counts of this clone. The CDR3: CASSSYVQGFNTEAFF. The CDR3 coding sequence is TGTGCCAGCAGCTCGTACGTACAGGGCTTTAACACTGAAGCTTTCTTT. The V and J genes are TRBV5-6 and TRBJ1-1; D is perhaps TRBD1 (6 bases). The CDR3 is 16 residues long. Trimming took 3 bases from V and 2 from J, leaving 17 bases between them. Germline V gene sequence: CDR1 SGHDT, CDR2 YYEEEE.

The CDR3 region has the DNA TGTGCCAGCAGCTCTAGGGGACTTGAGCAGTTCTTC. Translation: CASSSRGLEQFF. The chain is built from TRBV7-3 and TRBJ2-1; D might be TRBD2 (6 bases). This CDR3 comprises 12 residues. CDR1 and CDR2 from the germline V gene are SGHTA and FQGTGA. Trimming took 4 bases from V and 9 from J, leaving 10 bases between them.

The chain links TRBV11-3 to TRBJ2-3; D could derive from TRBD1 or TRBD2 (6 bases each). The V gene's germline CDR1 is SGHNT and CDR2 YENEEA. CDR3 length: 15 amino acids. Trimming cost V 5 bases and J 5 bases, with 17 bases left between them. DNA of the CDR3: TGTGCCAGCAGCCCTAACGTCGGGGGCGGAGATACGCAGTATTTT. Protein product: CASSPNVGGGDTQYF.

The V and J genes are TRBV5-1 and TRBJ2-3; TRBD2 is a possible D gene (5 bases). This CDR3 is 15 amino acids long. V gave up 3 bases and J gave up 0 bases, with 11 bases separating them. In germline, CDR1 is SGHRS, CDR2 YFSETQ. CDR3 in DNA: TGCGCCAGCAGCTGGAGCGGATCTAGCACAGATACGCAGTATTTT. It translates to CASSWSGSSTDTQYF.

This clone was observed a single time. V and J are TRBV2 and TRBJ2-5; TRBD2 agrees at 13 bases. CDR3 length: 16 amino acids. CDR1 is SNHLY, CDR2 FYNNEI, per germline. V lost 4 bases to trimming and J lost 4 bases; unmatched junction nucleotides: 6. CDR3 sequence (DNA): TGTGCCAGCAGTGGACTAGCGGGAGGCGGGGTAGAGACCCAGTACTTC. This encodes CASSGLAGGGVETQYF.

This chain joins TRBV7-9 and TRBJ2-5; D assignment may be TRBD1 or TRBD2 (5 bases each). CDR3 size: 14 residues. The V end lost 6 bases, the J end lost 7 bases, and 18 bases lay between the germline ends. Germline CDR1 reads SEHNR; CDR2 reads FQNEAQ (reference sequence). This CDR3 is CASRQSWDVGTQYF. In nucleotides, the CDR3 is TGTGCCAGCAGACAGAGCTGGGACGTTGGGACCCAGTACTTC.

In this sample, this clone turned up a few times. V is TRBV5-6 and J is TRBJ2-7, with TRBD1 as a possible D gene (6 bases). The V gene lost 2 bases and the J gene lost 2 bases, with 11 bases spanning the gap. The CDR3 covers 14 residues. CDR1 is SGHDT and CDR2 is YYEEEE in the germline V gene. The DNA of the CDR3 is TGTGCCAGCAGCTTTACCGGACAGACCTACGAGCAGTACTTC. Its translation: CASSFTGQTYEQYF.

V is TRBV4-1 and J is TRBJ2-5; 9 bases map to TRBD2. The germline V gene has CDR1 MGHRA and CDR2 YSYEKL. J was trimmed by 5 bases and V by 3 bases; bases with no gene match: 7. The length of the CDR3 is 15 residues. CDR3 sequence (DNA): TGCGCCAGCAGCCACTTAGCGGGAGATCGGGAGACCCAGTACTTC. It codes for CASSHLAGDRETQYF.

V gene TRBV19 combines with J gene TRBJ2-3; 8 bases align to TRBD2. Trimming took 2 bases from V and 4 from J; bases not matched to a gene: 5. CDR1 and CDR2 (germline): LNHDA, SQIVND (reference sequence). This CDR3 contains 15 residues. CDR3 coding DNA: TGTGCCAGTAGTATAACGGGGGGGCCTCCAGATACGCAGTATTTT. It is translated as CASSITGGPPDTQYF.

V and J are TRBV9 and TRBJ2-3; TRBD2 aligns across 13 bases. V dropped 4 bases and J dropped 2; count of bases not matched to a gene: 7. From germline, CDR1 is SGDLS and CDR2 YYNGEE. This CDR3 spans 17 amino acids. The CDR3 bases are TGTGCCAGCAGCTCGCGACTAGCGGGAGGTAACACAGATACGCAGTATTTT. This translates into CASSSRLAGGNTDTQYF.

V gene TRBV13 combines with J gene TRBJ2-5; possibly TRBD2 for D (5 bases). CDR1 PRHDT and CDR2 FYEKMQ come from the germline V gene (reference sequence). CDR3 length equals 14 residues. Deletions cut 5 bases from V and 3 bases from J, with 13 bases between. This chain's CDR3 is CASSLPGLKETQYF. CDR3 bases: TGTGCCAGCAGCCTACCGGGGTTAAAAGAGACCCAGTACTTC. Full variable domain (missing parts from reference TRBV13 and TRBJ2-5): AAGVIQSPRHLIKEKRETATLKCYPIPRHDTVYWYQQGPGQDPQFLISFYEKMQSDKGSIPDRFSAQQFSDYHSELNMSSLELGDSALYFCASSLPGLKETQYFGPGTRLLVL.

The J gene is TRBJ2-5, the V gene TRBV6-5; D may be TRBD1 or TRBD2 (6 bases each). The CDR3 sequence is 15 residues long. The V and J ends lost 10 bases and 5 bases respectively, with 23 bases between them. Germline-derived CDR1 and CDR2 are MNHEY and SVGAGI. In DNA form, the CDR3 reads TGTGCCACGCAGGGCGAGTGGGGGGCGAGGGAGACCCAGTACTTC. It translates to CATQGEWGARETQYF.

Only one count was recorded for this clone. V and J are TRBV7-9 and TRBJ2-2, with 10 bases identical to TRBD1. This CDR3 is built from 15 residues. Trimming cost V 7 bases and J 5 bases; bases outside gene matches: 7. Germline CDR1 SEHNR, CDR2 FQNEAQ (reference sequence). Here the CDR3 DNA reads TGTGCCAGCAACTCGAGACAGGGGGCGACCGGGGAGCTGTTTTTT. It translates to CASNSRQGATGELFF.